Listed here are 5 T cell receptor beta chains from one sample, sequenced in a study of cytomegalovirus exposure and HLA in healthy donors. The study ran its PCR with 60 Vbeta and 13 Jbeta primers. Assay used: immunoSEQ multiplex PCR; TCRdb lists only in-frame clones, some missing. The sample lists approximately 110,000 clones; around 78% were seen once. The sample consisted of PBMCs. The receptors come from a man in his forties or fifties in good health and CMV-seronegative.

The chain is built from TRBV27 and TRBJ2-2; D is ambiguous. Germline loops: CDR1 MNHEY, CDR2 SMNVEV (reference sequence). The CDR3 is 15 amino acids. Trimming took 6 bases from V and 2 from J, leaving 13 bases between them. CDR3 coding DNA: TGTGCCAGCAGAAGGAGCAGATTTAACACCGGGGAGCTGTTTTTT. Protein product: CASRRSRFNTGELFF.

This rearrangement joins TRBV6-5 to TRBJ1-3; no clear D gene. V lost 0 bases and J 0 bases, leaving 9 bases between the germline ends. The CDR3 has 16 amino acids. Per the germline V gene, CDR1 is MNHEY and CDR2 is SVGAGI. The CDR3 sequence: CASSYSFEASGNTIYF. In DNA, the CDR3 is TGTGCCAGCAGTTACTCGTTCGAAGCCTCTGGAAACACCATATATTTT.

This clone was observed a handful of times. V usage is TRBV7-6 and J usage is TRBJ2-1, with 8 bases matching TRBD1. This CDR3 region has 13 residues. Germline lookup yields CDR1 SGHVS and CDR2 FNYEAQ. V was clipped by 4 bases and J by 8 bases; unmatched bases: 4. In DNA, the CDR3 is TGTGCCAGCAGCTCGACAGGGGCCCATGAGCAGTTCTTC. It yields the protein CASSSTGAHEQFF.

The V and J genes are TRBV11-2 and TRBJ1-1; D possibly corresponds to TRBD1 (5 bases). This CDR3 contains 17 residues. Per the germline V gene, CDR1 is SGHAT and CDR2 is FQNNGV. The germline V and J ends were trimmed by 4 bases and 1 base, with 19 bases remaining between them. As DNA, the CDR3 is TGTGCCAGCAGCTCGTCTTTTCGAGGACAACCGAACACTGAAGCTTTCTTT. It codes for CASSSSFRGQPNTEAFF.

The chain is built from TRBV9 and TRBJ1-1; TRBD1 aligns across 7 bases. CDR1 and CDR2 from the germline V gene are SGDLS and YYNGEE. J gave up 4 bases and V 0 bases, and 3 bases lay outside the gene matches. CDR3 length equals 14 residues. CDR3 bases: TGTGCCAGCAGCGTAGGGGGACAGAGCACTGAAGCTTTCTTT. As protein: CASSVGGQSTEAFF.